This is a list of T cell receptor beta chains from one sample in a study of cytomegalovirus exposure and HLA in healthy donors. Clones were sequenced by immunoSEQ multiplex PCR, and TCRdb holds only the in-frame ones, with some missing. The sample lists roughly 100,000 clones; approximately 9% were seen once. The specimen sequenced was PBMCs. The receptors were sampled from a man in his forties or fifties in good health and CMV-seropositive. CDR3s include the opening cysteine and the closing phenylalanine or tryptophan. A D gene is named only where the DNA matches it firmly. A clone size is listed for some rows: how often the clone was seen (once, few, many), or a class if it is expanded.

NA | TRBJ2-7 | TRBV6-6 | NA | CASRPRRAKEEQYF | TGTGCCAGCAGACCCCGGCGGGCCAAGGAGGAGCAGTACTTC
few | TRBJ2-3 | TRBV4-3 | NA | CASSQEGGHTQYF | TGCGCCAGCAGCCAAGAAGGGGGACATACGCAGTATTTT
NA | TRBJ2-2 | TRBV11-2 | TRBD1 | CASRPTGLNTGELFF | TGTGCCAGCAGACCGACAGGGCTGAACACCGGGGAGCTGTTTTTT
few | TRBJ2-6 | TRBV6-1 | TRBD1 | CASSEWTGRRFGANVLTF | TGTGCCAGCAGTGAATGGACAGGACGCAGATTTGGGGCCAACGTCCTGACTTTC
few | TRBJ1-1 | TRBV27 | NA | CASSLQGNTEAFF | TGTGCCAGCAGTTTACAGGGGAACACTGAAGCTTTCTTT
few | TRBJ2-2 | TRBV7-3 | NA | CASSLQGNTGELFF | TGTGCCAGCAGCTTGCAGGGCAACACCGGGGAGCTGTTTTTT
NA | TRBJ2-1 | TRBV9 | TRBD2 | CASSPRSAGGVNEQFF | TGTGCCAGCAGCCCCCGGTCGGCGGGAGGGGTCAATGAGCAGTTCTTC
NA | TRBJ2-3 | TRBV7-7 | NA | CASSLGSGPTDTQYF | TGTGCTAGCAGCTTAGGTAGCGGACCCACAGATACGCAGTATTTT
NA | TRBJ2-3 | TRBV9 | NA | CASSSRGSTDTQYF | TGTGCCAGCAGCTCTCGCGGGAGCACAGATACGCAGTATTTT
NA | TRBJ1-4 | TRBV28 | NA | CASSPRVGKLFF | TGTGCCAGCAGTCCACGGGTTGGAAAACTGTTTTTT
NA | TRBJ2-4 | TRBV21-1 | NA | CASSKGGLAAAKNIQYF | TGTGCCAGCAGCAAAGGGGGACTAGCGGCTGCCAAAAACATTCAGTACTTC
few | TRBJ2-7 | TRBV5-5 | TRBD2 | CASSSTSGSSYEQYF | TGTGCCAGCAGCTCGACTAGCGGGAGCTCCTACGAGCAGTACTTC
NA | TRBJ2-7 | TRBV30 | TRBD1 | CAFSDRLNEQYF | TGTGCCTTCTCGGACAGGTTAAACGAGCAGTACTTC
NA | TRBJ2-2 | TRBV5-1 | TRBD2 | CASSSRLADTGELFF | TGCGCCAGCAGCTCTAGACTAGCGGACACCGGGGAGCTGTTTTTT
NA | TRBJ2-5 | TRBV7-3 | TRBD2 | CASSLTGGLAGGRRETQYF | TGTGCCAGCAGCTTAACGGGTGGACTAGCGGGAGGCCGTAGAGAGACCCAGTACTTC
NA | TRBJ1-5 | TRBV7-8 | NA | CASSFGGQPQHF | TGTGCCAGCAGCTTCGGGGGTCAGCCCCAGCATTTT
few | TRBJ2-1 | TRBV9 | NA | CASSVGQLAEYNEQFF | TGTGCCAGCAGCGTAGGTCAGCTAGCAGAGTACAATGAGCAGTTCTTC
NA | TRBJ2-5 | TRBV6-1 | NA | CASSEQGQETQYF | TGTGCCAGCAGTGAACAGGGTCAAGAGACCCAGTACTTC
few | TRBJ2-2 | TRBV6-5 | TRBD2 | CASSPPGRAGGELFF | TGTGCCAGCAGCCCCCCCGGGAGGGCCGGCGGGGAGCTGTTTTTT
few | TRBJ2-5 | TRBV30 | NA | CAWSVRVRETQYF | TGTGCCTGGAGTGTACGAGTAAGAGAGACCCAGTACTTC
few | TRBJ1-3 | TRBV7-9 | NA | CASSLMGGAGNTIYF | TGTGCCAGCAGCTTAATGGGGGGTGCTGGAAACACCATATATTTT
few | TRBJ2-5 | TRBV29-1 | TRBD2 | CSSPGLAGVETQYF | TGCAGCTCACCGGGACTAGCGGGAGTGGAGACCCAGTACTTC
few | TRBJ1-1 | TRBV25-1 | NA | CASSRVGRGYVITEAFF | TGTGCCAGCAGTCGCGTAGGCAGGGGTTATGTAATCACTGAAGCTTTCTTT
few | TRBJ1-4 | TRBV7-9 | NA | CASSLGQKNEKLFF | TGTGCCAGCAGCCTCGGACAGAAAAATGAAAAACTGTTTTTT
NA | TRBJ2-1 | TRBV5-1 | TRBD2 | CASSLTGLAGVGYNEQFF | TGCGCCAGCAGTTTGACGGGACTAGCGGGAGTGGGTTACAATGAGCAGTTCTTC
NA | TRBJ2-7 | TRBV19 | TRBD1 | CASKGARDSYEQYF | TGTGCCAGTAAGGGGGCTAGAGACTCCTACGAGCAGTACTTC
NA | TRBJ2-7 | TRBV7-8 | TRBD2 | CASSSTRSGSFYEQYF | TGTGCCAGCAGCTCGACTAGGAGCGGGAGCTTTTACGAGCAGTACTTC
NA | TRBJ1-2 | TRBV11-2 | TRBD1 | CASSSQGAPYGYTF | TGTGCCAGCAGCTCACAGGGGGCGCCCTATGGCTACACCTTC
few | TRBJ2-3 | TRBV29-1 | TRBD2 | CSVAGLAGSTDTQYF | TGCAGCGTTGCAGGATTAGCGGGGAGCACAGATACGCAGTATTTT
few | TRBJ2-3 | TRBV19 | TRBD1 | CASSIGTGSDTQYF | TGTGCCAGTAGTATTGGGACAGGGTCAGATACGCAGTATTTT
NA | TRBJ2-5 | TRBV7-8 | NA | CASSVHPGTPSKTQYF | TGTGCCAGCAGCGTACACCCCGGGACTCCAAGTAAGACCCAGTACTTC
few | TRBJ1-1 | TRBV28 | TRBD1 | CASSFRDRGPGTEAFF | TGTGCCAGCAGTTTCCGGGACAGGGGGCCGGGCACTGAAGCTTTCTTT
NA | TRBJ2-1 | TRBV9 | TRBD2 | CASSRLAGGPVNEQFF | TGTGCCAGCAGTCGACTAGCGGGAGGGCCTGTCAATGAGCAGTTCTTC
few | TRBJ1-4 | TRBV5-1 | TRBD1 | CASSFGTGQEKLFF | TGCGCCAGCAGCTTTGGGACAGGACAAGAAAAACTGTTTTTT
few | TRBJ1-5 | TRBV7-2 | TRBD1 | CASSQGGNSNQPQHF | TGTGCCAGCAGCCAGGGGGGCAATAGCAATCAGCCCCAGCATTTT
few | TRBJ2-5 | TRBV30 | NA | CAWSVEQGSLWEETQYF | TGTGCCTGGAGTGTCGAGCAGGGGTCACTGTGGGAAGAGACCCAGTACTTC
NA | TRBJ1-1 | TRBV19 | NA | CASSRETGNTEAFF | TGTGCCAGTAGTAGAGAGACAGGGAACACTGAAGCTTTCTTT
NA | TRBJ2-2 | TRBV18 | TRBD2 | CASSPLRRTSGSGELFF | TGTGCCAGCTCACCACTTCGTCGGACTAGCGGGTCCGGGGAGCTGTTTTTT
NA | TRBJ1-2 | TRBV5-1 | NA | CASSLVGAGNYGYTF | TGCGCCAGCAGCTTGGTTGGGGCGGGGAACTATGGCTACACCTTC
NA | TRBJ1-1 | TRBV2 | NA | CASSELNSNTEAFF | TGTGCCAGCAGTGAATTGAACAGTAACACTGAAGCTTTCTTT
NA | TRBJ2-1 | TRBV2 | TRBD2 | CASSGTSGSYNEQFF | TGTGCCAGCAGTGGGACTAGCGGCTCCTACAATGAGCAGTTCTTC
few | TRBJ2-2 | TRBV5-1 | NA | CASSFSQVTGELFF | TGCGCCAGCAGCTTCTCACAGGTCACCGGGGAGCTGTTTTTT
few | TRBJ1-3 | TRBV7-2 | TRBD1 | CASSLRDRGYLSGNTIYF | TGTGCCAGCAGTCTCCGGGACAGGGGGTATCTCTCTGGAAACACCATATATTTT
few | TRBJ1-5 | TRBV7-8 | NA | CASSSSLDQPQHF | TGTGCCAGCAGCTCCTCCCTTGATCAGCCCCAGCATTTT
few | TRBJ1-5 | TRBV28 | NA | CASRSGNQPQHF | TGTGCCAGCAGATCGGGCAATCAGCCCCAGCATTTT
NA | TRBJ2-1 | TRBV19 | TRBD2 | CASRGRVGDNEQFF | TGTGCCAGTCGGGGGAGGGTGGGGGACAATGAGCAGTTCTTC
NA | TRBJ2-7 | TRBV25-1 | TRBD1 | CASTQGQHYEQYF | TGTGCCAGCACCCAGGGACAGCACTACGAGCAGTACTTC
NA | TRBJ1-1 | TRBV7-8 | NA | CASSPGVDTEAFF | TGTGCCAGCAGCCCAGGGGTCGACACTGAAGCTTTCTTT